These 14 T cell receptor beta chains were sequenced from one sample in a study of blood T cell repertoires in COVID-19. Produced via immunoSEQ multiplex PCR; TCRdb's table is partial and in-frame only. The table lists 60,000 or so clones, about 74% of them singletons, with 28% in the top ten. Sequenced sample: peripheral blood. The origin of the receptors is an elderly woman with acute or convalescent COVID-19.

The CDR3 spells CASSLGGQGGGYGYTF. The CDR3 DNA is TGTGCCAGCAGCTTAGGCGGACAGGGGGGCGGCTATGGCTACACCTTC. V and J are TRBV7-9 and TRBJ1-2; 10 positions agree with TRBD1. There are 16 residues in the CDR3. Germline values: CDR1 SEHNR, CDR2 FQNEAQ (reference sequence). With V trimmed by 1 base and J by 4 bases, 6 bases remained unmatched.

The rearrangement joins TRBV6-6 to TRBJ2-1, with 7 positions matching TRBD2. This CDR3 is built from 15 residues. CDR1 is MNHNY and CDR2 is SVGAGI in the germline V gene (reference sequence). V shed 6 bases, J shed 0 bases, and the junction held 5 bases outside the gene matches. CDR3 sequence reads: CASSLSGNSYNEQFF. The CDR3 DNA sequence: TGTGCCAGCAGCCTCAGCGGGAACTCCTACAATGAGCAGTTCTTC.

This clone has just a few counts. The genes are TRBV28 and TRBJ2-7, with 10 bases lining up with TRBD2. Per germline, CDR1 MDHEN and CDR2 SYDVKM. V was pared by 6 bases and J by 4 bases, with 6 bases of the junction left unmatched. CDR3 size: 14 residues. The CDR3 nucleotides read TGTGCCAGCAGAGAAGCGGGAGGGGCTTACGAGCAGTACTTC. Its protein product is CASREAGGAYEQYF.

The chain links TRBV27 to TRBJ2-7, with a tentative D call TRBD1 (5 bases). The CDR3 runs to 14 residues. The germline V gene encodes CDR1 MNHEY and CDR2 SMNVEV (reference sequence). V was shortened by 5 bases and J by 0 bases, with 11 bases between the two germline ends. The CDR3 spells CASSPDSHSYEQYF. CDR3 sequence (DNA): TGTGCCAGCAGTCCCGACAGTCACTCCTACGAGCAGTACTTC.

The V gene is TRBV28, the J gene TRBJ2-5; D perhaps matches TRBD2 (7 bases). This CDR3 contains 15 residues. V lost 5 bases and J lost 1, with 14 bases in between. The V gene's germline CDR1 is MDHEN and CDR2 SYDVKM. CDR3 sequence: CASSRGDTTQETQYF. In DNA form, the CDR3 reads TGTGCCAGCAGTCGGGGGGACACCACCCAAGAGACCCAGTACTTC.

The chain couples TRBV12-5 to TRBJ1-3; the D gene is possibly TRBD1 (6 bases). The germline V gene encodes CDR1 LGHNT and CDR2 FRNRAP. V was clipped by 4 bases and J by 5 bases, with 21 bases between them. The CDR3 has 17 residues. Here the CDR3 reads CASGSPVVGQVRNTIYF. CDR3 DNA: TGTGCTAGTGGTTCACCGGTGGTGGGACAAGTTAGAAACACCATATATTTT.

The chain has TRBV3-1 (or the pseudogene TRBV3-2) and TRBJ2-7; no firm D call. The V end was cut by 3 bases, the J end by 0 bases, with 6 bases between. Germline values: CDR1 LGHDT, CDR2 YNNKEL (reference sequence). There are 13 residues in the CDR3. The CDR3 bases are TGTGCCAGCAGCCACGCTAGCTCCTACGAGCAGTACTTC. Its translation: CASSHASSYEQYF.

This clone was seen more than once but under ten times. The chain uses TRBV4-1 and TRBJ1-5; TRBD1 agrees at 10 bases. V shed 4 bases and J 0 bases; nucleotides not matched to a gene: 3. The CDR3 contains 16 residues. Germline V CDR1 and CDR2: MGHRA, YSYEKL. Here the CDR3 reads CASSRDRGSSNQPQHF. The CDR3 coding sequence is TGCGCCAGCAGCCGGGACAGGGGATCTAGCAATCAGCCCCAGCATTTT.

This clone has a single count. The CDR3 nucleotides are TGTGCCAGCAGCCAACTCCGGACAGGTTTTGTCGGCTACACCTTC. It specifies CASSQLRTGFVGYTF. The chain joins TRBV9 to TRBJ1-2, with 7 bases lining up with TRBD1. CDR3 size: 15 residues. The junction had 14 bases not matched to a gene; V was cut back by 4 bases and J by 8 bases. Germline-derived CDR1 and CDR2 are SGDLS and YYNGEE.

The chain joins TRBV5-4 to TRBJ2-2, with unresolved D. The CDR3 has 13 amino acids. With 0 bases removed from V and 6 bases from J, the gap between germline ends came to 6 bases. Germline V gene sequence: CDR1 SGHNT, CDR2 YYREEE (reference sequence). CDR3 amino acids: CASSLGHAGELFF. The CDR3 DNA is TGTGCCAGCAGCTTGGGGCATGCCGGGGAGCTGTTTTTT.

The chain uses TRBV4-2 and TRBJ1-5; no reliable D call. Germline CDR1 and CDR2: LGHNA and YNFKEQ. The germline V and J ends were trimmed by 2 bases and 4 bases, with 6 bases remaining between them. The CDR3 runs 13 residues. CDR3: CASSQSGNQPQHF. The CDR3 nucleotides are TGTGCCAGCAGCCAATCGGGGAATCAGCCCCAGCATTTT.

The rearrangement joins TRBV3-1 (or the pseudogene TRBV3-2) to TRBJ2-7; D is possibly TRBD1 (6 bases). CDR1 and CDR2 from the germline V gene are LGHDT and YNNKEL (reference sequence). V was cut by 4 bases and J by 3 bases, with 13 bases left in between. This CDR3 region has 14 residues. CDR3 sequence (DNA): TGTGCCAGCAGCCCTAGACAGGCGGGCTACGAGCAGTACTTC. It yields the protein CASSPRQAGYEQYF.

CDR3 sequence: CASSLGIWGAGANVLTF. In nucleotides, the CDR3 is TGTGCCAGCAGCTTAGGAATATGGGGAGCCGGGGCCAACGTCCTGACTTTC. This chain connects TRBV7-8 to TRBJ2-6; TRBD2 might be the D (5 bases). CDR3 length: 17 amino acids. Germline CDR1 reads SGHVS; CDR2 reads FQNEAQ. Deletions cut 1 base from V and 4 bases from J, with 14 bases between.

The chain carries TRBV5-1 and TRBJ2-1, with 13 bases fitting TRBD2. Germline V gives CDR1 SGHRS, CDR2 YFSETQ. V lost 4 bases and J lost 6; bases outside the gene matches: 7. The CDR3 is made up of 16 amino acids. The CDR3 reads CASSTELAGGGNEQFF. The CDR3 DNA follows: TGCGCCAGCAGCACGGAACTAGCGGGAGGGGGCAATGAGCAGTTCTTC.